The entry below gives a single T cell receptor beta chain sequence along with its context. Its target is unknown. CDR3 length: 13 residues. The germline V gene has CDR1 MNHEY and CDR2 SMNVEV (reference sequence). V was trimmed by 3 bases and J by 5 bases, leaving 10 bases between them. These data originate in a study of cytomegalovirus exposure and HLA in healthy donors. Study results and caveats: Subsequent analysis of the roughly 120 validation repertoires found a tendency for first-cohort TCR clusters to co-occur. Specificity for CMV antigens was confirmed in vitro for a few of the CMV-associated chains. Among TCR beta chains, those listed as cytomegalovirus-associated numbered fewer than 200. Reports credit the classifier with highly specific, highly sensitive diagnosis of cytomegalovirus status.

Method: immunoSEQ multiplex PCR; TCRdb's copy keeps in-frame clones and lacks some. The table lists about 56,000 clones, more than 90% of them singletons. This clonotype originated in a man aged 18 to 29 in good health and CMV-seronegative. Source material: PBMCs. This chain connects TRBV27 to TRBJ2-5, with D perhaps TRBD2 (6 bases). DNA for the CDR3: TGTGCCAGCAGTTTTGGGCTAGCGGAGACCCAGTACTTC. It translates to CASSFGLAETQYF.